This entry lists 29 T cell receptor beta chains sequenced from one sample in a study of T cell responses to AZD1222 COVID-19 vaccine. TCRdb's copy holds only in-frame clones and misses some; the assay was immunoSEQ multiplex PCR. The data show tens of thousands of clones, about 85% seen once. Source: peripheral blood, taken 28 days after the second AZD1222 dose. These receptor sequences come from an adult who received the AZD1222 COVID-19 vaccine.

This clone has a handful of counts. The CDR3 DNA reads as TGTGCCAGCAACAGGGGCATGAACACTGAAGCTTTCTTT. It specifies CASNRGMNTEAFF. The chain uses TRBV2 and TRBJ1-1, with 7 bases aligning to TRBD1. Trimming cost V 7 bases and J 0 bases; bases outside gene matches: 2. The CDR3 sequence is 13 residues long. Germline V CDR1 and CDR2: SNHLY, FYNNEI. Filled out from reference TRBV2 and TRBJ1-1, the complete variable domain reads EPEVTQTPSHQVTQMGQEVILRCVPISNHLYFYWYRQILGQKVEFLVSFYNNEISEKSEIFDDQFSVERPDGSNFTLKIRSTKLEDSAMYFCASNRGMNTEAFFGQGTRLTVV.

The chain is built from TRBV27 and TRBJ2-1; 7 nucleotides line up with TRBD2. CDR1 is MNHEY and CDR2 is SMNVEV in the germline V gene (reference sequence). V lost 3 bases and J lost 4; bases outside the gene matches: 3. This CDR3 has 14 residues. The DNA for the CDR3 is TGTGCCAGCAGTTTTCTCGGGGGGTACAATGAGCAGTTCTTC. It encodes CASSFLGGYNEQFF.

The rearrangement joins TRBV5-1 to TRBJ2-1; no clear D gene. Germline CDR1 SGHRS, CDR2 YFSETQ. Between the trimmed V and J ends, which lost 4 bases and 7 bases, there was a span of 12 bases. The CDR3 is 13 amino acids. The CDR3 loop reads CASSPNTRNEQFF. In DNA, the CDR3 is TGCGCCAGCAGCCCGAACACCAGGAATGAGCAGTTCTTC.

This chain uses TRBV7-2 with TRBJ2-1, with 7 bases that match TRBD2. This CDR3 contains 11 residues. Germline assignment: CDR1 SGHTA and CDR2 FQGNSA. Written as DNA, the CDR3 is TGTGCTCTCAGGTCCGGGGGGACGCAGTTCTTC. As protein: CALRSGGTQFF. Supplemented by reference TRBV7-2 and TRBJ2-1, the full variable domain reads GAGVSQSPSNKVTEKGKDVELRCDPISGHTALYWYRQSLGQGLEFLIYFQGNSAPDKSGLPSDRFSAERTGGSVSTLTIQRTQQEDSAVYLCALRSGGTQFFGPGTRLTVL.

The V call is TRBV3-1 (or the pseudogene TRBV3-2), the J call TRBJ1-1; 11 nucleotides match TRBD1. There are 15 residues in the CDR3. Germline lookup yields CDR1 LGHDT and CDR2 YNNKEL (reference sequence). The junction had 5 bases not matched to a gene; V was cut back by 4 bases and J by 4 bases. CDR3 sequence (DNA): TGTGCCAGCAGCCTTCGGACAGGGGGCCGCACTGAAGCTTTCTTT. Translation: CASSLRTGGRTEAFF.

This chain connects TRBV9 to TRBJ2-3; D uncertain. Trimming took off 6 bases at V and 2 bases at J, with 16 bases between the two ends. Germline values: CDR1 SGDLS, CDR2 YYNGEE. CDR3 length: 15 residues. The CDR3 nucleotides are TGTGCCAGCACCCCTTCGGAGAGGTCCACAGATACGCAGTATTTT. It codes for CASTPSERSTDTQYF.

The chain recombines TRBV29-1 with TRBJ1-1; D unresolved. The CDR3 has 13 residues. Trimming removed 7 bases from V and 0 bases from J, with 12 bases in between. Germline V lookup: CDR1 SQVTM, CDR2 ANQGSEA. CDR3 loop: CSGQAAMNTEAFF. CDR3 nucleotide sequence: TGCAGCGGACAAGCCGCAATGAACACTGAAGCTTTCTTT.

This chain uses TRBV27 with TRBJ2-5; TRBD2 matches at 8 bases. Germline V gives CDR1 MNHEY, CDR2 SMNVEV (reference sequence). V lost 6 bases and J lost 5; bases outside the gene matches: 14. This CDR3 spans 16 amino acids. The CDR3 nucleotides read TGTGCCAGCAGGGGACGGGAGGGAAGTTTACGGGAGACCCAGTACTTC. Amino acid sequence: CASRGREGSLRETQYF.

This clone appeared once. V gene TRBV7-2 combines with J gene TRBJ2-3, with TRBD2 identical over 10 bases. Per germline, CDR1 SGHTA and CDR2 FQGNSA. The CDR3 has 14 residues. The V segment lost 1 base and the J segment 6 bases; nucleotides outside the gene matches: 1. CDR3 protein: CASSLGAGGDTQYF. CDR3 DNA: TGTGCCAGCAGCTTAGGAGCGGGAGGGGATACGCAGTATTTT.

CDR3 sequence (DNA): TGCGCCAGCAGCCAAGAAGCCGGAGGGATAGATACGCAGTATTTT. Protein: CASSQEAGGIDTQYF. The gene calls are TRBV4-3 and TRBJ2-3, with D possibly matching TRBD2 (6 bases). V was cut by 0 bases and J by 5 bases, with 12 bases left in between. Germline loops: CDR1 LGHNA, CDR2 YSLEER. This CDR3 comprises 15 residues.

The rearrangement uses TRBV7-8 and TRBJ1-3, with D hard to call. V dropped 4 bases and J dropped 2 bases, with 12 bases sitting between them. The CDR3 extends over 15 amino acids. Per germline, CDR1 SGHVS and CDR2 FQNEAQ. CDR3 region: CASSYVGQPGNTIYF. The CDR3 DNA reads as TGTGCCAGCAGCTATGTAGGGCAGCCTGGAAACACCATATATTTT.

This clone appeared a few times. The rearrangement uses TRBV6-5 and TRBJ2-7, with 12 nucleotides matching TRBD1. Germline V gene data show CDR1 as MNHEY and CDR2 as SVGAGI. J lost 5 bases, V lost 6 bases, and 8 bases had no gene match. The CDR3 is 15 residues long. Here the CDR3 reads CASSKGTGGFDEQYF. CDR3 DNA sequence: TGTGCCAGCAGCAAGGGGACAGGGGGCTTTGACGAGCAGTACTTC.

This chain connects TRBV4-1 to TRBJ1-2, with 10 bases lining up with TRBD1. CDR1 is MGHRA, CDR2 YSYEKL, per germline. The CDR3 sequence is 15 residues long. With V trimmed by 4 bases and J by 2 bases, 4 bases remained unmatched. The CDR3 reads CASSPGQGTNYGYTF. CDR3 nucleotides: TGCGCCAGCAGCCCGGGACAGGGGACAAACTATGGCTACACCTTC.

The count of this clone is one. The chain is built from TRBV24-1 and TRBJ1-2; possible D gene TRBD1, 6 bases. Germline lookup yields CDR1 KGHDR and CDR2 SFDVKD. The CDR3 extends over 13 amino acids. V was pared by 2 bases and J by 8 bases, with 11 bases between. The CDR3 region is CATSDSGDRGYTF. CDR3 nucleotides: TGTGCCACCAGTGATTCAGGGGATCGGGGCTACACCTTC.

This chain joins TRBV7-9 and TRBJ2-7; 10 positions agree with TRBD2. Germline-derived CDR1 and CDR2 are SEHNR and FQNEAQ (reference sequence). The CDR3 covers 17 residues. V dropped 1 base and J dropped 0; count of bases not matched to a gene: 6. As DNA, the CDR3 is TGTGCCAGCAGCTTAGGGTTCCTAGCGGGGGTCTCCTACGAGCAGTACTTC. Translated: CASSLGFLAGVSYEQYF.

This chain uses TRBV5-6 with TRBJ1-6; TRBD1 might be the D (6 bases). The V and J ends lost 5 bases and 8 bases respectively, with 11 bases between them. The CDR3 is 13 residues long. From germline, CDR1 is SGHDT and CDR2 YYEEEE. CDR3 in amino acids: CASRYNRDSPLHF. CDR3 DNA sequence: TGTGCCAGCAGATATAACAGGGATTCACCCCTCCACTTT.

The chain joins TRBV7-9 to TRBJ2-1, with 8 bases matching TRBD2. The CDR3 has 15 residues. The germline V gene encodes CDR1 SEHNR and CDR2 FQNEAQ (reference sequence). Losses at the gene ends were 5 bases for V and 4 bases for J; bases not matched to a gene: 7. The CDR3 region is CASSLDGGEYNEQFF. CDR3 bases: TGTGCCAGCAGCCTCGACGGGGGGGAATACAATGAGCAGTTCTTC.

This chain joins TRBV5-1 and TRBJ1-5; 7 positions match TRBD1. CDR1 is SGHRS and CDR2 is YFSETQ in the germline V gene. The CDR3 is 15 amino acids. With V trimmed by 0 bases and J by 4 bases, 4 bases remained unmatched. The CDR3 is CASSLGDSANQPQHF. CDR3 bases: TGCGCCAGCAGCTTGGGGGACAGTGCGAATCAGCCCCAGCATTTT.

This clone was detected only once. This chain links TRBV19 with TRBJ2-1, with 7 bases identical to TRBD1. The CDR3 sequence is 16 residues long. Germline CDR1 LNHDA, CDR2 SQIVND (reference sequence). The ends lost 2 bases at V and 4 bases at J; junction bases unmatched: 8. CDR3 in amino acids: CASSITGDRVYNEQFF. Written as DNA, the CDR3 is TGTGCCAGTAGTATAACCGGCGACAGGGTGTACAATGAGCAGTTCTTC.

The chain is built from TRBV27 and TRBJ1-1, with D tentatively TRBD1 (6 bases). CDR3 length equals 13 residues. The ends were cut back, 2 bases at V and 6 bases at J, with 10 bases in the middle. The germline V gene has CDR1 MNHEY and CDR2 SMNVEV (reference sequence). The CDR3 sequence: CASSLTGLAEAFF. Written as DNA, the CDR3 is TGTGCCAGCAGTTTAACAGGGTTGGCTGAAGCTTTCTTT.

This clone has a single count. The chain employs TRBV6-6 and TRBJ2-1; D not certain. The CDR3 sequence is 11 residues long. V was shortened by 10 bases and J by 8 bases, with 12 bases between the two germline ends. The germline V gene encodes CDR1 MNHNY and CDR2 SVGAGI (reference sequence). The DNA of the CDR3 is TGTGCCATCCTGGCCCTCCATGAGCAGTTCTTC. It encodes CAILALHEQFF.

The V call is TRBV5-1, the J call TRBJ2-3; TRBD2 matches 15 bases. This CDR3 has 17 residues. V shed 6 bases and J 1 base; nucleotides not matched to a gene: 6. Germline CDR1 SGHRS, CDR2 YFSETQ. This CDR3 reads CASTRTSGGAGTDTQYF. CDR3 DNA sequence: TGCGCCAGCACCCGGACTAGCGGGGGGGCCGGCACAGATACGCAGTATTTT.

The chain joins TRBV7-2 to TRBJ1-3; weak D call: TRBD1 (6 bases). V was shortened by 0 bases and J by 8 bases, with 11 bases between the two germline ends. The germline gives CDR1 SGHTA, CDR2 FQGNSA. This CDR3 has 14 amino acids. The CDR3 spells CASSLAGGLDTIYF. In DNA, the CDR3 is TGTGCCAGCAGCTTAGCAGGGGGGTTGGACACCATATATTTT.

CDR3 protein: CASSFSSTSQGGGYTF. The CDR3 DNA reads TGCGCCAGCAGCTTTTCGTCGACATCCCAGGGTGGTGGCTACACCTTC. V gene TRBV5-1 combines with J gene TRBJ1-2, with D possibly TRBD1 on 5 matching bases. Germline-derived CDR1 and CDR2 are SGHRS and YFSETQ. V lost 2 bases to trimming and J lost 7 bases, with 21 bases between them. The CDR3 spans 16 residues.

V and J are TRBV13 and TRBJ1-4, with TRBD1 identical over 8 bases. V dropped 5 bases and J dropped 7; count of bases not matched to a gene: 3. The CDR3 runs to 13 residues. Germline V CDR1 and CDR2: PRHDT, FYEKMQ (reference sequence). CDR3 DNA: TGTGCCAGCAGCCACGGACAGGGTGAAAAACTGTTTTTT. It codes for CASSHGQGEKLFF.

The chain joins TRBV7-3 to TRBJ2-3, with 8 bases identical to TRBD1. V dropped 5 bases and J dropped 0; count of bases not matched to a gene: 4. The CDR3 loop spans 15 amino acids. Germline V gives CDR1 SGHTA, CDR2 FQGTGA. Here the CDR3 reads CASSIQGASTDTQYF. The CDR3 DNA sequence: TGTGCCAGCAGCATTCAGGGGGCGAGCACAGATACGCAGTATTTT.

V usage is TRBV7-9 and J usage is TRBJ2-1, with 10 nucleotides matching TRBD2. After removal of 0 bases from V and 3 bases from J, the junction contained 5 bases not matched to a gene. Germline CDR1 is SEHNR and CDR2 is FQNEAQ (reference sequence). The CDR3 contains 17 residues. DNA for the CDR3: TGTGCCAGCAGCTTAGCTCTACTAGCGGGGAACTACAATGAGCAGTTCTTC. This encodes CASSLALLAGNYNEQFF.

J is TRBJ1-3 and V is TRBV19, with D possibly matching TRBD1 (5 bases). Looked up from germline, CDR1 is LNHDA and CDR2 is SQIVND (reference sequence). The CDR3 totals 17 residues. V was clipped by 7 bases and J by 2 bases, with 21 bases between them. The CDR3 here is CASNLLAGGTPGNTIYF. CDR3 nucleotide sequence: TGTGCCAGTAACCTTCTCGCCGGGGGGACCCCTGGAAACACCATATATTTT.

The chain recombines TRBV5-4 with TRBJ1-2; a weak D match, TRBD1 (5 bases). The V end lost 0 bases, the J end lost 4 bases, and 7 bases lay between the germline ends. CDR3 length: 13 residues. The germline V gene has CDR1 SGHNT and CDR2 YYREEE (reference sequence). CDR3 residues: CASSLDRPYGYTF. As DNA, the CDR3 is TGTGCCAGCAGCTTGGACAGGCCCTATGGCTACACCTTC.